This entry describes one T cell receptor beta chain. Antigen: not known. The sample comes from a study of shared clonotypes between healthy human individuals. Study-level results: Compared with memory subsets, naive subsets generally had larger estimated richness.

Only in-frame clones appear in the TCRdb table, and some are missing; sequencing was by immunoSEQ multiplex PCR. The top ten clones hold 0.1% to 0.15% of a sample with more than 2 million clones, roughly 95% of them seen once. V lost 0 bases, J lost 7 bases, and 11 bases stayed unmatched. CDR3 length: 16 amino acids. The germline CDR1 and CDR2 sequences are KGHSH and LQKENI. The sequenced material came from naive CD4+ T cells sorted from blood. Subset indicated: CD45RA+ positively selected. The receptor comes from a man between 18 and 35 years old in good health. The chain recombines TRBV18 with TRBJ2-5; the match to TRBD1 covers 7 bases. The CDR3 is CASSPPSTGVLVTQYF. The CDR3 region has the DNA TGTGCCAGCTCACCACCGTCCACAGGGGTCCTGGTGACCCAGTACTTC.